This T cell receptor (beta chain) came from a study of blood T cell dynamics during melanoma immunotherapy. Overall study context: First-line therapy was either pembrolizumab or nivolumab with ipilimumab for metastatic melanoma. Whole-study results and caveats: At W3, later disease-control patients showed bifurcated PBMC repertoire changes, unlike progressors.

A note on this clone: The antigen remains undetermined.

With V trimmed by 2 bases and J by 9 bases, 6 bases remained unmatched. The CDR3 extends over 14 amino acids. Germline V gene lookup returns CDR1 SGHTA and CDR2 FQGTGA. Data came from immunoSEQ multiplex PCR; TCRdb stores just in-frame clones and leaves some out. The sample has 25,000 to 35,000 clones; approximately 80% are singletons. Time point of the sample: week 3, after first cycle of checkpoint inhibitor. Apart from two fast progressors, RECIST 1.1 response was judged 12 weeks post-infusion. Patients with prior systemic cancer treatment, concomitant immunosuppressants, or other active malignancies were excluded.

J is TRBJ2-1 and V is TRBV7-3; 8 nucleotides agree with TRBD2. The specimen was blood, collected from a patient treated with checkpoint blockade. This TCR was sampled from a human donor with melanoma. This CDR3 is CASSLAGGSLEQFF. The CDR3 nucleotides are TGTGCCAGCAGCTTAGCGGGGGGAAGCCTTGAGCAGTTCTTC.